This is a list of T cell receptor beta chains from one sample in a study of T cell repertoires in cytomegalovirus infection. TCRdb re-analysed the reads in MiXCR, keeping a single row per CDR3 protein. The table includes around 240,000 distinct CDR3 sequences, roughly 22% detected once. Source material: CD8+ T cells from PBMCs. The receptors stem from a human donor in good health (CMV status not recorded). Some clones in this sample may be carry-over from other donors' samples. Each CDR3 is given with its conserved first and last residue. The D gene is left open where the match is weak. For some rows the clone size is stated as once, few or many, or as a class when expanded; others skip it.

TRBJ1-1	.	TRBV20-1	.	CSATLHTETFF	TGCAGTGCCACTCTCCACACTGAAACTTTCTTT
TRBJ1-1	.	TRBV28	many	CASSLTGNTEAFF	TGTGCCAGCAGCCTTACGGGGAACACTGAAGCTTTCTTT
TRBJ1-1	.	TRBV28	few	CASSPGQGSLSEAFF	TGTGCCAGCAGTCCCGGGCAGGGCTCATTGTCTGAAGCTTTCTTT
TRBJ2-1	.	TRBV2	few	CASNPGGPTYNEQFF	TGTGCCAGCAACCCCGGGGGGCCTACCTACAATGAGCAGTTCTTC
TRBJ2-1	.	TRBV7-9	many	CASSLDFNINEQFF	TGTGCCAGCAGCTTAGATTTTAATATCAATGAGCAGTTCTTC
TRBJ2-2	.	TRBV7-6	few	CASSPLPSVNTGELFF	TGTGCCAGCAGCCCACTACCTAGCGTGAACACCGGGGAGCTGTTTTTT
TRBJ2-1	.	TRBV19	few	CASSNLAVNSYNEQFF	TGTGCCAGTAGTAATTTAGCCGTAAACTCCTACAATGAGCAGTTCTTC
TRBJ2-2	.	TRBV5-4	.	CASSLHGNTGELFF	TGTGCCAGCAGCTTACACGGAAACACCGGGGAGCTGTTTTTT
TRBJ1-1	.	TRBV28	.	CASNLGEGTEAFF	TGTGCCAGCAACCTAGGGGAGGGCACTGAAGCTTTCTTT
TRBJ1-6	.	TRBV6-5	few	CASRSGTPGPYNSPLHF	TGTGCCAGCAGATCGGGGACCCCGGGACCTTATAATTCACCCCTCCACTTT
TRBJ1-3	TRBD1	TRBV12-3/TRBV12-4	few	CASSPRQGFSGNTIYF	TGTGCCAGCAGTCCTCGACAGGGATTCTCTGGAAACACCATATATTTT
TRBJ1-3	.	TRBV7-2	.	CASSLLFGNTIYF	TGTGCCAGCAGCTTATTGTTTGGAAACACCATATATTTT
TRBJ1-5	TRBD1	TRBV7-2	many	CASSIRDRVNQPQHF	TGTGCCAGCAGCATCCGGGACAGGGTAAATCAGCCCCAGCATTTT
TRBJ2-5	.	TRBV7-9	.	CASSTRQVPAETQYF	TGTGCCAGCAGCACTCGACAGGTGCCGGCAGAGACCCAGTACTTC
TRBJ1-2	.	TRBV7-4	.	CASSLDGTIYGYTF	TGTGCCAGCAGCTTAGATGGGACCATCTATGGCTACACCTTC
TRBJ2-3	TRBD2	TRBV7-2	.	CASNANPGLALDTQYF	TGTGCCAGCAACGCGAACCCGGGACTAGCGTTAGATACGCAGTATTTT
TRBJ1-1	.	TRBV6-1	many	CASSPYRVMNTEAFF	TGTGCCAGCAGTCCCTACAGGGTTATGAACACTGAAGCTTTCTTT
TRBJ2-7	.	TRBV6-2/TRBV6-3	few	CASSPHPQAGYEQYF	TGTGCCAGCAGTCCTCACCCGCAGGCGGGCTACGAGCAGTACTTC
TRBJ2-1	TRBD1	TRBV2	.	CASSEAPRGRDEQFF	TGTGCCAGCAGTGAAGCGCCCAGGGGGAGAGATGAGCAGTTCTTC
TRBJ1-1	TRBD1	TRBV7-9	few	CASSPQGRTEAFF	TGTGCCAGCAGCCCACAGGGGAGGACTGAAGCTTTCTTT
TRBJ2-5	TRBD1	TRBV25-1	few	CASSEYDRGLETQYF	TGTGCCAGCAGTGAATATGACAGGGGGTTAGAGACCCAGTACTTC
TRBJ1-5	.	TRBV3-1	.	CASSPNFNQPQHF	TGTGCCAGCAGCCCGAACTTCAATCAGCCCCAGCATTTT
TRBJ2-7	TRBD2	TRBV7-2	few	CASSLELAGNYEQYF	TGTGCCAGCAGCTTAGAACTAGCGGGGAACTACGAGCAGTACTTC
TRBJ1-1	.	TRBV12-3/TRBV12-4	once	CASTRGGATEAFF	TGTGCCAGCACCCGCGGGGGCGCGACTGAAGCTTTCTTT
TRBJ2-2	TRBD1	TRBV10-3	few	CAISRQGKDTGELFF	TGTGCCATCAGTCGACAGGGGAAGGACACCGGGGAGCTGTTTTTT
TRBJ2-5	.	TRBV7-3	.	CASSLISQETQYF	TGTGCCAGCAGCTTAATCAGTCAAGAGACCCAGTACTTC
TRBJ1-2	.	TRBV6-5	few	CASTPGPGGGYTF	TGTGCCAGCACTCCTGGGCCCGGAGGTGGCTACACCTTC
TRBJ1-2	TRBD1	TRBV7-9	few	CASGTGGVYGYTF	TGTGCCAGCGGAACAGGGGGCGTCTATGGCTACACCTTC
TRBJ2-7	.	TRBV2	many	CASSELGDEQYF	TGTGCCAGCAGTGAACTAGGAGACGAGCAGTACTTC
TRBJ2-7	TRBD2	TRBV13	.	CASSQGLVIEQYF	TGTGCCAGCAGCCAGGGACTAGTAATTGAGCAGTACTTC
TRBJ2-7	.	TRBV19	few	CASSMGALFYEQYF	TGTGCCAGTAGTATGGGGGCTCTCTTCTACGAGCAGTACTTC
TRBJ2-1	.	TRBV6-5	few	CASDPRAPQPSSYNEQFF	TGTGCCAGCGATCCCAGAGCCCCCCAGCCGAGCTCCTACAATGAGCAGTTCTTC
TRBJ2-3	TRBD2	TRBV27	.	CASSLLAGGPADTQYF	TGTGCCAGCAGTTTACTAGCGGGGGGGCCAGCAGATACGCAGTATTTT
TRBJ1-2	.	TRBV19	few	CASSIVDSTNYGYTF	TGTGCCAGTAGTATAGTCGACAGCACTAACTATGGCTACACCTTC
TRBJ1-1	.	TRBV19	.	CASGSGLNTEAFF	TGTGCCAGCGGTTCGGGGTTGAACACTGAAGCTTTCTTT
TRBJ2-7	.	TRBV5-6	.	CASSLWPSPDEQYF	TGTGCCAGCAGCTTGTGGCCGTCCCCCGACGAGCAGTACTTC